A selection of T cell receptor beta chains follows, all from one sample in a study of blood T cell repertoires in COVID-19. Here immunoSEQ multiplex PCR was the method, and the copy in TCRdb shows in-frame clones only, minus some. The top ten clones hold around 6.1% of a sample with approximately 190,000 clones, about four fifths of them seen once. Sequencing input: peripheral blood. The receptor source for this set is a woman in her thirties or forties with acute or convalescent COVID-19. Both conserved end residues are part of each CDR3. The D gene is left open where the match is weak. Clone sizes are given selectively: once, few, many, or a class where the clone is expanded.

D gene: -
V gene: TRBV5-6
J gene: TRBJ1-5
clone size: once
CDR3 DNA: TGTGCCAGCAGCTTTTGGGGGGGGAGCAATCAGCCCCAGCATTTT
CDR3 protein: CASSFWGGSNQPQHF

D gene: -
V gene: TRBV5-4
J gene: TRBJ2-7
clone size: once
CDR3 DNA: TGTGCCAGCAGTAGCAGCAACGAGCAGTACTTC
CDR3 protein: CASSSSNEQYF

D gene: -
V gene: TRBV7-9
J gene: TRBJ1-6
clone size: few
CDR3 DNA: TGTGCCAGCAGCCCCCCCGCGGGTTTGGCATCACCCCTCCACTTT
CDR3 protein: CASSPPAGLASPLHF

D gene: -
V gene: TRBV18
J gene: TRBJ1-5
clone size: -
CDR3 DNA: TGTGCCAGTGTGGGGCGGGAGGATCAGCCCCAGCATTTT
CDR3 protein: CASVGREDQPQHF

D gene: -
V gene: TRBV18
J gene: TRBJ1-1
clone size: -
CDR3 DNA: TGTGCCAGCTCACCACCGAGGCTCATGAACACTGAAGCTTTCTTT
CDR3 protein: CASSPPRLMNTEAFF

D gene: TRBD1
V gene: TRBV5-4
J gene: TRBJ2-2
clone size: -
CDR3 DNA: TGTGCCAGCAGCACCGGGACAGGGGGATCCGGGGAGCTGTTTTTT
CDR3 protein: CASSTGTGGSGELFF

D gene: -
V gene: TRBV28
J gene: TRBJ1-4
clone size: -
CDR3 DNA: TGTGCCAGCAGCACTGGACAGTTTAATGAAAAACTGTTTTTT
CDR3 protein: CASSTGQFNEKLFF

D gene: -
V gene: TRBV28
J gene: TRBJ2-5
clone size: -
CDR3 DNA: TGTGCCAGCAGTTTAAGGGGGGAGACCCAGTACTTC
CDR3 protein: CASSLRGETQYF

D gene: -
V gene: TRBV6-2/TRBV6-3
J gene: TRBJ1-4
clone size: -
CDR3 DNA: TGTGCCAGCAGCGCCGGGTTGGTGGAGCGGGAGGAAAAACTGTTTTTT
CDR3 protein: CASSAGLVEREEKLFF

D gene: TRBD2
V gene: TRBV18
J gene: TRBJ2-3
clone size: -
CDR3 DNA: TGTGCCAGCTCGATTGCGGGAGGGACAGATACGCAGTATTTT
CDR3 protein: CASSIAGGTDTQYF

D gene: TRBD2
V gene: TRBV5-4
J gene: TRBJ2-1
clone size: -
CDR3 DNA: TGTGCCAGCAGCTCCACTAGCGGCAGTGGGGAGCAGTTCTTC
CDR3 protein: CASSSTSGSGEQFF

D gene: TRBD2
V gene: TRBV7-8
J gene: TRBJ2-2
clone size: -
CDR3 DNA: TGTGCCAGCAGCTTAGACGGCGCGGGGGGCGGGGAGCTGTTTTTT
CDR3 protein: CASSLDGAGGGELFF

D gene: -
V gene: TRBV11-2
J gene: TRBJ1-5
clone size: once
CDR3 DNA: TGTGCCAGCAGCTTAGATCTCTTGGAGGGGAGCAATCAGCCCCAGCATTTT
CDR3 protein: CASSLDLLEGSNQPQHF

D gene: -
V gene: TRBV7-8
J gene: TRBJ2-3
clone size: -
CDR3 DNA: TGTGCCAGCAGCTTAAGGCGACAGAGCACAGATACGCAGTATTTT
CDR3 protein: CASSLRRQSTDTQYF

D gene: -
V gene: TRBV3-1/TRBV3-2
J gene: TRBJ2-2
clone size: -
CDR3 DNA: TGTGCCAGCAGCCCACAGTGGGCCGGGGAGCTGTTTTTT
CDR3 protein: CASSPQWAGELFF

D gene: TRBD2
V gene: TRBV3-1/TRBV3-2
J gene: TRBJ2-6
clone size: -
CDR3 DNA: TGTGCCAGCACGAGCGGGAGCTCTGGGGCCAACGTCCTGACTTTC
CDR3 protein: CASTSGSSGANVLTF

D gene: TRBD2
V gene: TRBV10-3
J gene: TRBJ2-7
clone size: -
CDR3 DNA: TGTGCCATCAGTGAGTCCGAAGCGGGGTACGAGCAGTACTTC
CDR3 protein: CAISESEAGYEQYF

D gene: -
V gene: TRBV10-3
J gene: TRBJ1-2
clone size: -
CDR3 DNA: TGTGCTATCAGCTCCGACTATGGCTACACCTTC
CDR3 protein: CAISSDYGYTF

D gene: TRBD1
V gene: TRBV2
J gene: TRBJ1-6
clone size: -
CDR3 DNA: TGTGCCAGCAGTGTGGGGACAGGGACTAATTCACCCCTCCACTTT
CDR3 protein: CASSVGTGTNSPLHF

D gene: -
V gene: TRBV6-1
J gene: TRBJ2-6
clone size: many
CDR3 DNA: TGTGCCAGCAGTGAAGCGTCCTCCTCCTCTGGGGCCAACGTCCTGACTTTC
CDR3 protein: CASSEASSSSGANVLTF

D gene: TRBD1
V gene: TRBV11-2
J gene: TRBJ2-4
clone size: -
CDR3 DNA: TGTGCCAGCAGCTTAGGGACAGGGGGCGCAAAAAACATTCAGTACTTC
CDR3 protein: CASSLGTGGAKNIQYF

D gene: -
V gene: TRBV28
J gene: TRBJ1-5
clone size: -
CDR3 DNA: TGTGCCAGCGGACTCTTTCAGCCCCAGCATTTT
CDR3 protein: CASGLFQPQHF

D gene: TRBD2
V gene: TRBV29-1
J gene: TRBJ2-7
clone size: -
CDR3 DNA: TGCAGCGTTACTAGCGGGAGGGCCGGGTACTACGAGCAGTACTTC
CDR3 protein: CSVTSGRAGYYEQYF

D gene: TRBD2
V gene: TRBV24-1
J gene: TRBJ2-1
clone size: -
CDR3 DNA: TGTGCCACCAGTGACCGGGGACTAGCCGGTGAGCAGTTCTTC
CDR3 protein: CATSDRGLAGEQFF

D gene: TRBD2
V gene: TRBV5-5
J gene: TRBJ2-2
clone size: -
CDR3 DNA: TGTGCCAGCAGCTTCGGGCTAGCGGGGTACACCGGGGAGCTGTTTTTT
CDR3 protein: CASSFGLAGYTGELFF

D gene: TRBD1
V gene: TRBV7-2
J gene: TRBJ1-2
clone size: -
CDR3 DNA: TGTGCCAGCAGCTTAACAGGGGGGGACTATGGCTACACCTTC
CDR3 protein: CASSLTGGDYGYTF

D gene: -
V gene: TRBV7-9
J gene: TRBJ2-7
clone size: few
CDR3 DNA: TGTGCCAGCAGCCTACTGACGAGTCAGGGGTACGAGCAGTACTTC
CDR3 protein: CASSLLTSQGYEQYF

D gene: TRBD1
V gene: TRBV2
J gene: TRBJ1-5
clone size: -
CDR3 DNA: TGTGCCAGCAGGGAGACAGGGATTCAGCCCCAGCATTTT
CDR3 protein: CASRETGIQPQHF

D gene: -
V gene: TRBV9
J gene: TRBJ2-1
clone size: few
CDR3 DNA: TGTGCCAGCAGCGTAGCAGCGCCAAGCTCCTACAATGAGCAGTTCTTC
CDR3 protein: CASSVAAPSSYNEQFF

D gene: -
V gene: TRBV5-4
J gene: TRBJ1-3
clone size: few
CDR3 DNA: TGTGCCAGCAGCTGGGACTTGAGCCCTGGAAACACCATATATTTT
CDR3 protein: CASSWDLSPGNTIYF

D gene: TRBD1
V gene: TRBV7-2
J gene: TRBJ1-6
clone size: -
CDR3 DNA: TGTGCCAGCAGCTACGCCGGGACAGGGAATTATTCACCCCTCCACTTT
CDR3 protein: CASSYAGTGNYSPLHF

D gene: -
V gene: TRBV6-6
J gene: TRBJ1-5
clone size: few
CDR3 DNA: TGTGCCAGCAGGCCCGACAGAAGCAATCAGCCCCAGCATTTT
CDR3 protein: CASRPDRSNQPQHF

D gene: -
V gene: TRBV5-5
J gene: TRBJ2-7
clone size: -
CDR3 DNA: TGTGCCAGCAGCTTGGGGAGCCCGGCAGACGAGCAGTACTTC
CDR3 protein: CASSLGSPADEQYF

D gene: -
V gene: TRBV29-1
J gene: TRBJ2-5
clone size: -
CDR3 DNA: TGCAGCGCAGCCCATTGGGGGGGGCCAACCCCCCAAGAGACCCAGTACTTC
CDR3 protein: CSAAHWGGPTPQETQYF

D gene: -
V gene: TRBV29-1
J gene: TRBJ2-1
clone size: few
CDR3 DNA: TGCAGCGTGGGCTGGGGAACAGGGTTCAATGAGCAGTTCTTC
CDR3 protein: CSVGWGTGFNEQFF

D gene: TRBD1
V gene: TRBV9
J gene: TRBJ1-6
clone size: -
CDR3 DNA: TGTGCCAGCAGCGTAGAGGGACAGGGGAATTCACCCCTCCACTTT
CDR3 protein: CASSVEGQGNSPLHF

D gene: -
V gene: TRBV6-5
J gene: TRBJ2-1
clone size: -
CDR3 DNA: TGTGCCAGCGTTTCACCACAGGGATACAATGAGCAGTTCTTC
CDR3 protein: CASVSPQGYNEQFF

D gene: -
V gene: TRBV7-2
J gene: TRBJ1-2
clone size: -
CDR3 DNA: TGTGCCAGCAGCTTTTCCCGGGGGGCGCTTACCTTC
CDR3 protein: CASSFSRGALTF

D gene: TRBD1
V gene: TRBV16
J gene: TRBJ1-1
clone size: -
CDR3 DNA: TGTGCCAGCAGCCAATATAGGGGGCTAGGGATGAACACTGAAGCTTTCTTT
CDR3 protein: CASSQYRGLGMNTEAFF

D gene: TRBD2
V gene: TRBV11-2
J gene: TRBJ2-1
clone size: -
CDR3 DNA: TGTGCCAGCAGCTTAGTGGTAGCGGGGGGGCCCAGGGCAGTCGATGAGCAGTTCTTC
CDR3 protein: CASSLVVAGGPRAVDEQFF

D gene: -
V gene: TRBV10-3
J gene: TRBJ2-2
clone size: -
CDR3 DNA: TGTGCCATCGGAGGGTGGGACGGGGAGCTGTTTTTT
CDR3 protein: CAIGGWDGELFF

D gene: -
V gene: TRBV10-3
J gene: TRBJ1-4
clone size: -
CDR3 DNA: TGTGCCATCCGTCCGGGGTATGAGACTAATGAAAAACTGTTTTTT
CDR3 protein: CAIRPGYETNEKLFF

D gene: TRBD1
V gene: TRBV24-1
J gene: TRBJ1-4
clone size: -
CDR3 DNA: TGTGCCACCAGTGATTTCGTGCAGGGGGGCGAAAAACTGTTTTTT
CDR3 protein: CATSDFVQGGEKLFF

D gene: -
V gene: TRBV24-1
J gene: TRBJ2-1
clone size: -
CDR3 DNA: TGTGCCACCAGTGGCCTCGGAAGGGGAAAGGACAATGAGCAGTTCTTC
CDR3 protein: CATSGLGRGKDNEQFF

D gene: -
V gene: TRBV11-2
J gene: TRBJ1-3
clone size: few
CDR3 DNA: TGTGCCAGCAGCTTCCCTAGCTCTGGAAACACCATATATTTT
CDR3 protein: CASSFPSSGNTIYF